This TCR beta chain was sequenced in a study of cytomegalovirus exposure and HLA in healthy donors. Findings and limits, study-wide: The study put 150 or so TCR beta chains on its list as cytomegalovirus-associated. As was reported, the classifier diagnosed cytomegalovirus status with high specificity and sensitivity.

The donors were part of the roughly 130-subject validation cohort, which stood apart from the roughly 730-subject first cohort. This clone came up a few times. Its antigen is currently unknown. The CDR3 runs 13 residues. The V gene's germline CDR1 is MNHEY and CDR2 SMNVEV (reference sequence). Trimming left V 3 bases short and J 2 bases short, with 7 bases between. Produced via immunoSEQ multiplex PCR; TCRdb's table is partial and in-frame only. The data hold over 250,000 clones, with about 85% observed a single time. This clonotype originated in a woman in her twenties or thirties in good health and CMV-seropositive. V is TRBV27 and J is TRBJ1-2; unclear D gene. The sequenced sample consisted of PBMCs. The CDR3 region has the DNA TGTGCCAGCAGTTTGGACCTCAACTATGGCTACACCTTC. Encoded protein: CASSLDLNYGYTF.